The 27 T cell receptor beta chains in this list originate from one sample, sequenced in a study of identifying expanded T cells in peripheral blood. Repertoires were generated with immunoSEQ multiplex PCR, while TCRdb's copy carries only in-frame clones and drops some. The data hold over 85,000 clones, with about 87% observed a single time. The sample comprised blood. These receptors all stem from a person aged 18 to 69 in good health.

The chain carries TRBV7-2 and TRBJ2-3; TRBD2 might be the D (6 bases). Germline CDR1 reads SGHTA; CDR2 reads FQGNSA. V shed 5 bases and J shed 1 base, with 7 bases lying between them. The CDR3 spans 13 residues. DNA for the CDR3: TGTGCCAGCAGCCCGGGGGGCACAGATACGCAGTATTTT. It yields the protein CASSPGGTDTQYF. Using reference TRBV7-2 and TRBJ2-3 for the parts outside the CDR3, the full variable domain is GAGVSQSPSNKVTEKGKDVELRCDPISGHTALYWYRQSLGQGLEFLIYFQGNSAPDKSGLPSDRFSAERTGGSVSTLTIQRTQQEDSAVYLCASSPGGTDTQYFGPGTRLTVL.

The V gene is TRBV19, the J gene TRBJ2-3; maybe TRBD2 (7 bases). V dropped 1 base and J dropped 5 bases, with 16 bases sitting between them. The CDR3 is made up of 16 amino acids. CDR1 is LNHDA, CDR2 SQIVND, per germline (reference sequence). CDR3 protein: CASSIGGGRGIDTQYF. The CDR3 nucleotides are TGTGCCAGTAGTATAGGGGGGGGCCGAGGGATAGATACGCAGTATTTT. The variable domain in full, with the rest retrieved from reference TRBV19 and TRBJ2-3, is DGGITQSPKYLFRKEGQNVTLSCEQNLNHDAMYWYRQDPGQGLRLIYYSQIVNDFQKGDIAEGYSVSREKKESFPLTVTSAQKNPTAFYLCASSIGGGRGIDTQYFGPGTRLTVL.

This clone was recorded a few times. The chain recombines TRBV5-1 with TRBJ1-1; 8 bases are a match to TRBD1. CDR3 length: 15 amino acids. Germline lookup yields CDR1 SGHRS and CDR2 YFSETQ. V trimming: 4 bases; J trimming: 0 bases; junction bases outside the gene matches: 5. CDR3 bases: TGCGCCAGCAGCCCCCTACAGGGGGTGAACACTGAAGCTTTCTTT. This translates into CASSPLQGVNTEAFF. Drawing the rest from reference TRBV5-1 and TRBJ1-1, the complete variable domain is KAGVTQTPRYLIKTRGQQVTLSCSPISGHRSVSWYQQTPGQGLQFLFEYFSETQRNKGNFPGRFSGRQFSNSRSEMNVSTLELGDSALYLCASSPLQGVNTEAFFGQGTRLTVV.

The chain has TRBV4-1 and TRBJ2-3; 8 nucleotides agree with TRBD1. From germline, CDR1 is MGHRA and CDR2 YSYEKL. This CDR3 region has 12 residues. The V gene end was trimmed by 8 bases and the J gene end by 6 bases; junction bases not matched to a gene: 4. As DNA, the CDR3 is TGCGCCAGCCGAAACAGGGGGGATACGCAGTATTTT. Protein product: CASRNRGDTQYF.

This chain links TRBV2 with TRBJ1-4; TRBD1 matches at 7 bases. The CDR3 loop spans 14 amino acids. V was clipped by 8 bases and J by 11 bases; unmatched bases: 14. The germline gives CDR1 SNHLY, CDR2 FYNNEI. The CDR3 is CASLDGTASDKLFF. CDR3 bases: TGTGCCAGCCTGGACGGGACAGCCTCCGATAAACTGTTTTTT.

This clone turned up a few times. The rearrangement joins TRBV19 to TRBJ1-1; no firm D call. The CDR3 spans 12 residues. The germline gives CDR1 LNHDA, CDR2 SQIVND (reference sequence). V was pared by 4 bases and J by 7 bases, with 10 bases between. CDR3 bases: TGTGCCAGTAGTAGTGACACCTTTGAAGCTTTCTTT. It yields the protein CASSSDTFEAFF.

The CDR3 DNA is TGTGCCAGCAGTTCAACAGGAGACTACGAGCAGTACTTC. Amino acid sequence: CASSSTGDYEQYF. V usage is TRBV28 and J usage is TRBJ2-7; D might be TRBD1 (5 bases). With 4 bases removed from V and 3 bases from J, the gap between germline ends came to 10 bases. Per the germline V gene, CDR1 is MDHEN and CDR2 is SYDVKM. This CDR3 is built from 13 residues.

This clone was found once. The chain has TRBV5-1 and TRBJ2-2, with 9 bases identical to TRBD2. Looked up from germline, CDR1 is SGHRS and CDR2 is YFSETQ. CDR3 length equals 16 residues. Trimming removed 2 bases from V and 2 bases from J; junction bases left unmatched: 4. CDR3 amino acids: CASSLGAGGNTGELFF. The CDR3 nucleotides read TGCGCCAGCAGCTTAGGAGCGGGAGGTAACACCGGGGAGCTGTTTTTT.

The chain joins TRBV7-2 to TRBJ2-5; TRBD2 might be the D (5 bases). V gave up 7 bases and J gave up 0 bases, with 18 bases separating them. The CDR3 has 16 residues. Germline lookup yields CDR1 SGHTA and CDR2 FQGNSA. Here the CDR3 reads CASTLGLIPYQETQYF. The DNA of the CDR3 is TGTGCCAGCACCCTCGGACTTATCCCGTACCAAGAGACCCAGTACTTC.

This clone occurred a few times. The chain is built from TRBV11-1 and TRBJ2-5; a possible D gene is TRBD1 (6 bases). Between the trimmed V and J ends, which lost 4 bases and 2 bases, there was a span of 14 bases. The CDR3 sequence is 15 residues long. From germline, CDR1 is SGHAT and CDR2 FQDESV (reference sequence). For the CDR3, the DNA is TGTGCCAGCAGCTCCAGCGGACAGTTTCAAGAGACCCAGTACTTC. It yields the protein CASSSSGQFQETQYF.

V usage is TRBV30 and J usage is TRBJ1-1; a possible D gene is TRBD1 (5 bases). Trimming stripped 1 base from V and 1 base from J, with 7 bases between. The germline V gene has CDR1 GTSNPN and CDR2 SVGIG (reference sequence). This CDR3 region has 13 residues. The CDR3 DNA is TGTGCCTGGAGTGCCCAGGGGAACACTGAAGCTTTCTTT. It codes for CAWSAQGNTEAFF.

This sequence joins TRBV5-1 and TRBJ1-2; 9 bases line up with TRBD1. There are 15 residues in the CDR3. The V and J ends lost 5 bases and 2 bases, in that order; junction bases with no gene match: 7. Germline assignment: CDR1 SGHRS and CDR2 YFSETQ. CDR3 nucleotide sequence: TGCGCCAGCAGTGATACAGGGGGCAAGAACTATGGCTACACCTTC. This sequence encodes CASSDTGGKNYGYTF.

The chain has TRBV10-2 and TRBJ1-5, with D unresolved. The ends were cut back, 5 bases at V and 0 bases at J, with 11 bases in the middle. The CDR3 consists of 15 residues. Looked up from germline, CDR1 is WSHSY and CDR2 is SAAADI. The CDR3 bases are TGCGCCAGCAGTTTGACACCCTATAGCAATCAGCCCCAGCATTTT. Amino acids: CASSLTPYSNQPQHF.

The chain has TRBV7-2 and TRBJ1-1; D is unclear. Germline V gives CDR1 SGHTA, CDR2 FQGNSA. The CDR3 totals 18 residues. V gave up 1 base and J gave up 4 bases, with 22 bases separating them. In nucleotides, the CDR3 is TGTGCCAGCAGCTTAGTATTTGCAGTGGGAGATGCATTCACTGAAGCTTTCTTT. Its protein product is CASSLVFAVGDAFTEAFF.

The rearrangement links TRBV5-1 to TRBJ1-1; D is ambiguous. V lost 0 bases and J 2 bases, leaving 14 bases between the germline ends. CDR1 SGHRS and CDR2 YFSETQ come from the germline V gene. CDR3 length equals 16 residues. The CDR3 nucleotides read TGCGCCAGCAGCTTGGCCGACTATGCCGGTAACACTGAAGCTTTCTTT. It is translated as CASSLADYAGNTEAFF. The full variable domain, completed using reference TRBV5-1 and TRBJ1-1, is KAGVTQTPRYLIKTRGQQVTLSCSPISGHRSVSWYQQTPGQGLQFLFEYFSETQRNKGNFPGRFSGRQFSNSRSEMNVSTLELGDSALYLCASSLADYAGNTEAFFGQGTRLTVV.

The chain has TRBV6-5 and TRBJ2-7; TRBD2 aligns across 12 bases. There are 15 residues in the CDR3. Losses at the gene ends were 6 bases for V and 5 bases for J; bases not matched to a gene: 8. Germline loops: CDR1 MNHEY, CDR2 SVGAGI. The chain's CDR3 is CASRASSGGAHEQYF. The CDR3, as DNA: TGTGCCAGCAGAGCTTCTAGCGGGGGGGCCCACGAGCAGTACTTC.

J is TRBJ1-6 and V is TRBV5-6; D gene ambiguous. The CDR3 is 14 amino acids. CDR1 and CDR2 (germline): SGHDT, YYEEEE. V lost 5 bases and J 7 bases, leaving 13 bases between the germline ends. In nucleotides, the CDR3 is TGTGCCAGCAGTTCAAGGGCCGCGAATTCACCCCTCCACTTT. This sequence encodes CASSSRAANSPLHF.

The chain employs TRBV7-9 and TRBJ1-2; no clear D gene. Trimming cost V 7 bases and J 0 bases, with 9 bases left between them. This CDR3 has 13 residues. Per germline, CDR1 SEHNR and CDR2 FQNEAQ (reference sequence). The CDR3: CASTTQPNYGYTF. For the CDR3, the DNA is TGTGCCAGCACCACCCAGCCTAACTATGGCTACACCTTC.

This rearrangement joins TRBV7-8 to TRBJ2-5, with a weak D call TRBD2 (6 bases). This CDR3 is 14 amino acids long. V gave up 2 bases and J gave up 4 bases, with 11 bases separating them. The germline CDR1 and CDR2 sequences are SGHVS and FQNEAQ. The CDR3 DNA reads TGTGCCAGCAGCTTAATGGGAGGCACAGAGACCCAGTACTTC. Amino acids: CASSLMGGTETQYF.

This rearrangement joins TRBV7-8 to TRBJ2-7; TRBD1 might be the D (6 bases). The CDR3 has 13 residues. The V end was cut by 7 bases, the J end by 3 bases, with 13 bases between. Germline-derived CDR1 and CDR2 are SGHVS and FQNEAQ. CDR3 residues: CASMAGVFYEQYF. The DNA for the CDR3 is TGTGCCAGCATGGCAGGGGTGTTCTACGAGCAGTACTTC. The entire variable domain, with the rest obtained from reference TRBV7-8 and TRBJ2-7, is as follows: GAGVSQSPRYKVAKRGQDVALRCDPISGHVSLFWYQQALGQGPEFLTYFQNEAQLDKSGLPSDRFFAERPEGSVSTLKIQRTQQEDSAVYLCASMAGVFYEQYFGPGTRLTVT.

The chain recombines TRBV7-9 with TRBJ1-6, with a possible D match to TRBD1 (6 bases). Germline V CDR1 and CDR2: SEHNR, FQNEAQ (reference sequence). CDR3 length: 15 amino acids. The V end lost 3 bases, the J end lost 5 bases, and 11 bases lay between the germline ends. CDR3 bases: TGTGCCAGCAGCTTGCTACAGGGAAATAATTCACCCCTCCACTTT. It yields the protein CASSLLQGNNSPLHF.

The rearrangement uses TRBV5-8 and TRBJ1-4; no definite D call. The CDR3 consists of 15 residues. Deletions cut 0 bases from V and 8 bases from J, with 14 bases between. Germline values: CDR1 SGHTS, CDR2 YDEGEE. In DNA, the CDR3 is TGTGCCAGCAGCTTGGTCTCGAACAGAGGGGAAAAACTGTTTTTT. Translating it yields CASSLVSNRGEKLFF.

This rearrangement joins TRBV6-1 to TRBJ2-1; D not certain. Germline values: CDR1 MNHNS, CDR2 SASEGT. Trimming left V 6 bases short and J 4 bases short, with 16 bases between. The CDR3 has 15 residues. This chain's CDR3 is CASSSEYTAYNEQFF. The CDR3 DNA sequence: TGTGCCAGCAGCTCCGAATATACAGCATACAATGAGCAGTTCTTC.

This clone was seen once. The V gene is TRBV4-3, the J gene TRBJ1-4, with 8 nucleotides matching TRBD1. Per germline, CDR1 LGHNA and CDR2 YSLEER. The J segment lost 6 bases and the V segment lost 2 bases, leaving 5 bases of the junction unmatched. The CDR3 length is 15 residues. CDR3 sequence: CASSQTPGQDEKLFF. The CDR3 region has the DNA TGCGCCAGCAGCCAAACCCCGGGACAGGATGAAAAACTGTTTTTT.

This CDR3 is CASRGLAGGLYEQYF. The CDR3 nucleotides are TGTGCCAGCAGGGGACTAGCGGGAGGGCTCTACGAGCAGTACTTC. The chain has TRBV27 and TRBJ2-7, with 16 bases lining up with TRBD2. Germline loops: CDR1 MNHEY, CDR2 SMNVEV (reference sequence). The V gene end was trimmed by 6 bases and the J gene end by 3 bases; junction bases not matched to a gene: 2. CDR3 length equals 15 residues.

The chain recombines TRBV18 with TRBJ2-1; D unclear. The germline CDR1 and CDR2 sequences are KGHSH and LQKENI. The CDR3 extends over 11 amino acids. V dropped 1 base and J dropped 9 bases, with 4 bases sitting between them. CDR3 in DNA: TGTGCCAGCTCACCACAGGGTGAGCAGTTCTTC. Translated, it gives CASSPQGEQFF.

The DNA for the CDR3 is TGTGCCAGCGGGGGGGATTCTGGACTTATGGAGACCCAGTACTTC. Translated: CASGGDSGLMETQYF. The chain recombines TRBV28 with TRBJ2-5, with TRBD2 identical over 7 bases. The CDR3 contains 15 residues. V gave up 8 bases and J gave up 5 bases; unmatched junction bases: 14. Germline CDR1 and CDR2: MDHEN and SYDVKM.